Presented here are 27 T cell receptor beta chains from one specimen sequenced in a study of vaccination and CD4 T cells after COVID-19 (dated by TCRdb to the early 2020s). Libraries came from PCR. The sample was run on an Illumina iSeq 100. DNA from cultured CD4+ T cells underwent TCR sequencing with the Oncomine TCR Beta short-read assay at the Johns Hopkins FTIC core. Using fastp at Q25 and MiXCR, TCRdb reprocessed the public reads and kept productive beta chains. Every CDR3 protein is listed once, alongside the most common genes and DNA of its rows. The sample table lists 7,500 to 10,000 distinct CDR3 sequences, roughly 24% of them with a count of one. The biggest ten clones account for about 13% of the sample. The treatment or condition label here, explained by the study, means: roughly ten-day PBMC culture with coronavirus spike peptide pools or control peptides (ViraFEST assay). Their recognized antigens are unknown.

The sequences come from CD4+ T cells from blood, cultured in vitro, collected after SARS-CoV-2 vaccination. The receptors were gathered from a human donor who had recovered from COVID-19.

The chain is built from TRBV27 and TRBJ2-2; the D is unclear. The CDR3 is 14 residues long. Germline loops: CDR1 MNHEY, CDR2 SMNVEV (reference sequence). V lost 5 bases and J 4 bases, leaving 11 bases between the germline ends. CDR3 sequence (DNA): TGTGCCAGCAGTCCGCAACAGATCACCGGGGAGCTGTTTTTT. Its translation: CASSPQQITGELFF.

The chain has TRBV7-9 and TRBJ2-5, with D unclear. Germline values: CDR1 SEHNR, CDR2 FQNEAQ (reference sequence). V was trimmed by 4 bases and J by 10 bases, leaving 13 bases between them. The CDR3 contains 12 residues. This CDR3 is CASSWELWGQYF. The CDR3 DNA reads as TGTGCCAGCAGCTGGGAATTGTGGGGCCAGTACTTC.

V and J are TRBV29-1 and TRBJ1-3, with TRBD1 as a possible D gene (5 bases). CDR1 and CDR2 from the germline V gene are SQVTM and ANQGSEA. The germline V and J ends were trimmed by 7 bases and 2 bases, with 9 bases remaining between them. The CDR3 spans 12 residues. CDR3 nucleotides: TGCAGCGCCCAGGGTCCTGGAAACACCATATATTTT. Translation gives CSAQGPGNTIYF.

This sequence joins TRBV4-1 and TRBJ2-2; 11 bases fit TRBD2. The germline gives CDR1 MGHRA, CDR2 YSYEKL. Trimming took 5 bases from V and 3 from J; bases not matched to a gene: 5. This CDR3 comprises 16 residues. The CDR3 is CASSELAGVDTGELFF. The CDR3 DNA follows: TGCGCCAGCAGCGAACTAGCGGGAGTGGACACCGGGGAGCTGTTTTTT.

V and J are TRBV2 and TRBJ2-3; 8 nucleotides match TRBD2. Trimming removed 1 base from V and 6 bases from J; junction bases left unmatched: 6. Germline values: CDR1 SNHLY, CDR2 FYNNEI. CDR3 length: 15 amino acids. The CDR3 DNA sequence: TGTGCCAGCAGTGAAGAGGCGGGGGGAAGCGATACGCAGTATTTT. Protein product: CASSEEAGGSDTQYF.

The chain couples TRBV5-5 to TRBJ2-5, with D maybe TRBD1 (5 bases). V was pared by 1 base and J by 5 bases, with 18 bases between. In germline, CDR1 is SGHKS, CDR2 YYEKEE (reference sequence). This CDR3 is built from 16 residues. The CDR3 here is CASSLWSSGAAETQYF. In DNA, the CDR3 is TGTGCCAGCAGCTTGTGGTCGAGTGGGGCTGCGGAGACCCAGTACTTC. The whole variable domain, filled in from reference TRBV5-5 and TRBJ2-5, reads DAGVTQSPTHLIKTRGQQVTLRCSPISGHKSVSWYQQVLGQGPQFIFQYYEKEERGRGNFPDRFSARQFPNYSSELNVNALLLGDSALYLCASSLWSSGAAETQYFGPGTRLLVL.

This clonotype was detected a few times. This chain connects TRBV20-1 to TRBJ2-7, with 15 nucleotides matching TRBD2. The CDR3 has 16 amino acids. Germline CDR1 is DFQATT and CDR2 is SNEGSKA (reference sequence). The ends lost 6 bases at V and 4 bases at J; junction bases unmatched: 10. The CDR3 loop reads CSALYGLAGGWYEQYF. The CDR3 bases are TGCAGTGCCCTATACGGACTAGCGGGAGGGTGGTACGAGCAGTACTTC.

The V call is TRBV28, the J call TRBJ2-7, with D unclear. The germline V gene has CDR1 MDHEN and CDR2 SYDVKM. The CDR3 has 15 residues. V was trimmed by 3 bases and J by 3 bases, leaving 15 bases between them. The CDR3 DNA sequence: TGTGCCAGCAGTTTCACCGGCGGAGCCTTCTACGAGCAGTACTTC. Translated, it gives CASSFTGGAFYEQYF.

In its sample, this clonotype was seen once. The chain couples TRBV19 to TRBJ2-5; D possibly corresponds to TRBD1 (5 bases). Trimming left V 7 bases short and J 0 bases short, with 18 bases between. The V gene's germline CDR1 is LNHDA and CDR2 SQIVND (reference sequence). The length of the CDR3 is 16 residues. CDR3 protein: CASNYGGADYQETQYF. The CDR3, as DNA: TGTGCCAGTAATTATGGTGGGGCGGATTACCAAGAGACCCAGTACTTC.

This clonotype is judged medium-sized. The chain couples TRBV7-2 to TRBJ2-5; 7 nucleotides line up with TRBD2. Germline CDR1 reads SGHTA; CDR2 reads FQGNSA. J lost 1 base, V lost 6 bases, and 11 bases had no gene match. This CDR3 contains 16 residues. CDR3 DNA sequence: TGTGCCAGCAGTTCCAAATCCCTAGCGGTCCAAGAGACCCAGTACTTC. Its translation: CASSSKSLAVQETQYF.

This rearrangement joins TRBV19 to TRBJ1-2, with D possibly being TRBD1 (6 bases). The CDR3 spans 13 residues. The V end was cut by 5 bases, the J end by 6 bases, with 13 bases between. In germline, CDR1 is LNHDA, CDR2 SQIVND (reference sequence). CDR3 nucleotides: TGTGCCAGTAGTCCCGGGACATCTAATGGCTACACCTTC. It encodes CASSPGTSNGYTF.

Here the CDR3 reads CASSYESGSSPLHF. CDR3 bases: TGTGCCAGCAGTTACGAGTCAGGGTCGTCACCCCTCCACTTT. The chain joins TRBV6-5 to TRBJ1-6, with TRBD1 as a possible D gene (5 bases). Germline-derived CDR1 and CDR2 are MNHEY and SVGAGI. Trimming pared 2 bases from V and 10 bases from J, leaving 12 bases between. This CDR3 region has 14 residues.

The chain carries TRBV28 and TRBJ2-2, with TRBD1 matching over 7 bases. V gave up 2 bases and J gave up 6 bases; unmatched junction bases: 0. This CDR3 region has 13 residues. Germline values: CDR1 MDHEN, CDR2 SYDVKM. CDR3 sequence reads: CASSLTGAGELFF. The CDR3 bases are TGTGCCAGCAGTTTAACAGGGGCCGGGGAGCTGTTTTTT.

V and J are TRBV7-6 and TRBJ1-1; 7 nucleotides agree with TRBD1. Germline V gene data show CDR1 as SGHVS and CDR2 as FNYEAQ. The CDR3 runs to 14 residues. The V gene end was trimmed by 4 bases and the J gene end by 2 bases; junction bases not matched to a gene: 4. CDR3 sequence: CASSSGQPNTEAFF. CDR3 DNA: TGTGCCAGCAGCTCGGGACAGCCCAACACTGAAGCTTTCTTT.

The chain combines TRBV28 with TRBJ2-1, with D perhaps matching TRBD1 (8 bases). The ends were cut back, 6 bases at V and 1 base at J, with 16 bases in the middle. The CDR3 covers 16 residues. Germline V gene lookup returns CDR1 MDHEN and CDR2 SYDVKM. The CDR3 here is CASSQQGGRSYNEQFF. The CDR3 DNA is TGTGCCAGCAGCCAACAGGGGGGGAGGTCCTACAATGAGCAGTTCTTC.

This clonotype was seen a handful of times. The CDR3 DNA follows: TGTGCCAGTAGTAAAGTGACAGGTATGAACACTGAAGCTTTCTTT. Translating it yields CASSKVTGMNTEAFF. The gene calls are TRBV19 and TRBJ1-1; TRBD1 might be the D (6 bases). V dropped 4 bases and J dropped 0 bases, with 12 bases sitting between them. CDR1 is LNHDA and CDR2 is SQIVND in the germline V gene (reference sequence). The CDR3 sequence is 15 residues long.

The V call is TRBV6-5, the J call TRBJ2-7; D possibly corresponds to TRBD1 (5 bases). CDR3 length equals 15 residues. Germline-derived CDR1 and CDR2 are MNHEY and SVGAGI. V dropped 1 base and J dropped 3 bases, with 13 bases sitting between them. CDR3 loop: CASSYYQGINYEQYF. In nucleotides, the CDR3 is TGTGCCAGCAGTTACTATCAGGGAATTAACTACGAGCAGTACTTC.

The rearrangement links TRBV10-3 to TRBJ1-1; maybe TRBD1 (6 bases). V dropped 9 bases and J dropped 6 bases, with 17 bases sitting between them. CDR3 size: 13 residues. The germline V gene has CDR1 ENHRY and CDR2 SYGVKD. The CDR3 region is CAIKGGREAEAFF. The DNA of the CDR3 is TGTGCCATTAAGGGGGGGCGCGAGGCTGAAGCTTTCTTT.

This clonotype was observed a handful of times. An end of the junction differs from the germline gene, which may be a read error. The V and J genes are TRBV7-2 and TRBJ2-1, with TRBD1 identical over 9 bases. Germline values: CDR1 SGHTA, CDR2 FQGNSA. The CDR3 totals 13 residues. CDR3 sequence (DNA): TGTGCCAGCAGAAGCCCCCCGGGACAGGGATGCGTCTTC. Translated, it gives CASRSPPGQGCVF.

On this clonotype itself: A junction boundary mismatches the germline segment, possibly from a read error. The J gene is TRBJ2-1, the V gene TRBV7-7, with D perhaps matching TRBD1 or TRBD2 (6 bases each). The CDR3 totals 15 residues. Germline V lookup: CDR1 SSHAT, CDR2 FNYEAQ (reference sequence). CDR3 region: CASSPRDNPYNEQFF. DNA of the CDR3: TGTGCTAGCAGCCCGCGGGACAACCCATACAATGAGCAGTTCTTC.

By share of the sample, this clonotype is large. The chain uses TRBV20-1 and TRBJ2-3; D gene unclear. CDR1 and CDR2 (germline): DFQATT, SNEGSKA (reference sequence). V was trimmed by 6 bases and J by 3 bases, leaving 16 bases between them. The CDR3 extends over 14 amino acids. The CDR3 coding sequence is TGCAGTGCAAAAGGCCTCCTCCTGACAGATACGCAGTATTTT. Residues: CSAKGLLLTDTQYF.

This clonotype has just a few counts. J is TRBJ2-5 and V is TRBV28; no firm D call. V shed 7 bases and J shed 4 bases, with 19 bases lying between them. Germline V gives CDR1 MDHEN, CDR2 SYDVKM. The CDR3 spans 15 residues. The CDR3 region is CASTPEDSAPETQYF. The CDR3 DNA sequence: TGTGCCAGCACCCCCGAGGATAGTGCTCCAGAGACCCAGTACTTC.

The rearrangement links TRBV12-3 or TRBV12-4 to TRBJ2-7; D is unresolved. The CDR3 is 14 amino acids. Trimming took off 7 bases at V and 3 bases at J, with 16 bases between the two ends. CDR3: CASTLDPPGYEQYF. DNA for the CDR3: TGTGCCAGCACCTTGGATCCACCAGGCTACGAGCAGTACTTC.

Only a few counts were recorded for this clonotype. This sequence joins TRBV20-1 and TRBJ1-1; D uncertain. V lost 4 bases to trimming and J lost 6 bases, with 15 bases between them. The germline V gene has CDR1 DFQATT and CDR2 SNEGSKA (reference sequence). The CDR3 length is 13 residues. This CDR3 reads CSATGNRLSEAFF. CDR3 nucleotides: TGCAGTGCTACGGGAAATCGATTATCTGAAGCTTTCTTT.

The J gene is TRBJ2-1, the V gene TRBV5-6; the D is unclear. Trimming removed 6 bases from V and 0 bases from J, with 10 bases in between. Germline assignment: CDR1 SGHDT and CDR2 YYEEEE. This CDR3 is built from 14 residues. CDR3 protein: CASTPWNSYNEQFF. The CDR3 DNA reads TGTGCCAGCACCCCGTGGAACTCCTACAATGAGCAGTTCTTC.

Here the CDR3 DNA reads TGTGCCACCAGCAGAGAGGACATAGCGGTCTACAATGAGCAGTTCTTC. Translated, it gives CATSREDIAVYNEQFF. The chain is built from TRBV15 and TRBJ2-1; D may be TRBD2 (6 bases). Looked up from germline, CDR1 is LNHNV and CDR2 is YYDKDF (reference sequence). This CDR3 has 16 amino acids. Between the trimmed V and J ends, which lost 0 bases and 3 bases, there was a span of 12 bases.

This chain joins TRBV2 and TRBJ2-7; 9 nucleotides line up with TRBD1. J gave up 2 bases and V 7 bases, and 6 bases lay outside the gene matches. This CDR3 is 14 amino acids long. Germline CDR1 SNHLY, CDR2 FYNNEI. The CDR3 is CASTQDRGAYEQYF. The CDR3, as DNA: TGTGCCAGCACCCAGGACAGGGGCGCCTACGAGCAGTACTTC.